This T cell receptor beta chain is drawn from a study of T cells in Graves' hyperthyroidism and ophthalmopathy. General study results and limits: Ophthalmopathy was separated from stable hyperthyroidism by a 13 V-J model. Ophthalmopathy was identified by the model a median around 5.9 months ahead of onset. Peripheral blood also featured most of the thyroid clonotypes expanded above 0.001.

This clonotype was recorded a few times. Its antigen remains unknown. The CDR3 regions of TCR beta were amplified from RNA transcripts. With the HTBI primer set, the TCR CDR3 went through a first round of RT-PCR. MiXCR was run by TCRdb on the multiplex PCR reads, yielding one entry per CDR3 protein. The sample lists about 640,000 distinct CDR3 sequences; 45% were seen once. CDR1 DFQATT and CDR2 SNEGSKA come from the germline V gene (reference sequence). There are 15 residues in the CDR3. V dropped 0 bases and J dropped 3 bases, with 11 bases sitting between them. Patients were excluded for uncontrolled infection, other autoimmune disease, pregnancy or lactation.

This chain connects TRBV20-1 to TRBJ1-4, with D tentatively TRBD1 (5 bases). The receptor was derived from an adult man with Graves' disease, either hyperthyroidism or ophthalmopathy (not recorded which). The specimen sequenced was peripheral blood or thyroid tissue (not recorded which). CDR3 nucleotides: TGCAGTGCTAGAGACTCGGGGACTCCTAATGAAAAACTGTTTTTT. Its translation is CSARDSGTPNEKLFF.